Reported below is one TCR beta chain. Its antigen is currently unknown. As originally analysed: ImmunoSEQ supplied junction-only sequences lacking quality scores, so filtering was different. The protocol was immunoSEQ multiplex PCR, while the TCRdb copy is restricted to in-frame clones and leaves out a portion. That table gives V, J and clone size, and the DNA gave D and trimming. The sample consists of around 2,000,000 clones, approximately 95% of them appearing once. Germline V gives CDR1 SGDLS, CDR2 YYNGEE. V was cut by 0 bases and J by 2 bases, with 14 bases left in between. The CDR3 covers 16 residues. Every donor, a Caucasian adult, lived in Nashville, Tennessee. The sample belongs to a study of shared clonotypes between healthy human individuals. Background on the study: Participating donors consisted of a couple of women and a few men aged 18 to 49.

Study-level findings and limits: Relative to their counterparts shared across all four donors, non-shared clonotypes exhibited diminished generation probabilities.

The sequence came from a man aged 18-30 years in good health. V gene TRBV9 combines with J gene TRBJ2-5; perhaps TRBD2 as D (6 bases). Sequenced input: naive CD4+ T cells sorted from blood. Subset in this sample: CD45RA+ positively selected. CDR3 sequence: CASSVAGGAYQETQYF. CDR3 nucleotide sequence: TGTGCCAGCAGCGTAGCAGGAGGGGCGTATCAAGAGACCCAGTACTTC.